A single sample gave rise to the 3 T cell receptor beta chains below, sequenced in a study of blood T cell repertoires in COVID-19. Profiled with immunoSEQ multiplex PCR; TCRdb holds only in-frame clones, not every one. The table includes 50,000 to 70,000 clones, approximately 90% detected once. The sequenced sample consisted of peripheral blood. The receptor source for this set is a woman aged 80 or older with active COVID-19.

This sequence joins TRBV19 and TRBJ1-4; TRBD1 might be the D (6 bases). The CDR3 covers 15 residues. Germline lookup yields CDR1 LNHDA and CDR2 SQIVND (reference sequence). Trimming removed 4 bases from V and 7 bases from J, with 16 bases in between. As DNA, the CDR3 is TGTGCCAGTAGTACCCGGCCCCCAGGGGCTGAAAAACTGTTTTTT. It encodes CASSTRPPGAEKLFF.

The V gene is TRBV6-5, the J gene TRBJ2-5; 10 nucleotides agree with TRBD1. Germline assignment: CDR1 MNHEY and CDR2 SVGAGI. Germline trimming cut 6 bases from V and 5 bases from J; bases unmatched to any gene: 6. This CDR3 spans 14 amino acids. The CDR3 protein is CASSGTGVWETQYF. The CDR3 DNA follows: TGTGCCAGCAGCGGGACAGGGGTTTGGGAGACCCAGTACTTC.

The J gene is TRBJ2-5, the V gene TRBV21-1; the tabulated D call, TRBD2, remains unverified against the DNA. TRBV21-1 is designated a pseudogene. The CDR3 consists of 15 residues. This CDR3 is CASSKGGRGQETQYF. The DNA for the CDR3 is TGTGCCAGCAGCAAGGGAGGGCGCGGCCAAGAGACCCAGTACTTC.